This note documents a single TCR beta chain sequence. Its antigen is not identified. Primed by a sample-barcoded 5' primer and a J-beta primer mix, a second PCR proceeded for about 6 to 11 cycles. Each CDR3 protein is one row after TCRdb ran MiXCR on the 5' RACE reads. The sample comprises 1.5 million to 2 million distinct CDR3 sequences, approximately 50% of which are singletons, and less than 2.5% rests with the top ten. The sample belongs to a study of blood T cells in healthy people across ages. Whole-study results and caveats: In long-lived donors, naive CD4+ cell counts and diversity exceeded those of aged donors. Considered underestimates were the diversity estimates obtained from one million T cells. Among T cells, TCR beta diversity per million cells dropped roughly linearly as age rose.

Donors each provided ten milliliters of peripheral blood. The CDR3 runs 13 residues. V was shortened by 2 bases and J by 10 bases, with 9 bases between the two germline ends. Sample: blood. The rearrangement uses TRBV12-3 or TRBV12-4 and TRBJ1-6; TRBD1 is a possible D gene (5 bases). This clonotype originated in a woman between 40 and 55 years old in good health. CDR3: CASSLRGVSPLHF. The CDR3 DNA sequence: TGTGCCAGCAGTTTACGGGGGGTATCACCCCTCCACTTT.